Sequencing of this T cell receptor (beta chain) was carried out in a study of siplizumab effects on memory and regulatory T cells. The study's findings and limits: Sequences below about 10^-5 frequency were poorly captured, and few alloreactive clones mapped to unstimulated subsets. Neither a naive nor a memory phenotype was assignable to roughly 75-97% of proliferating CD4+ or CD8+ clones. Memory cells that were CD4+ and unstimulated gave rise to alloreactive sequences, which siplizumab significantly reduced. Memory cells seemed less diverse than naive T cells, which seemed major alloresponse contributors.

Between the trimmed V and J ends, which lost 0 bases and 4 bases, there was a span of 13 bases. The CDR3 consists of 15 residues. Germline values: CDR1 SGDLS, CDR2 YYNGEE. Using immunoSEQ multiplex PCR, the repertoire was profiled, and TCRdb retains in-frame clones only, with some absent. The table has over 85,000 clones, over 85% seen once. As concerns this clone: Its antigen is unknown.

Sequenced input: non-Treg CD4+ T cells sorted from blood. The chain is built from TRBV9 and TRBJ2-5; no clear D gene. This sequence originates from a human donor in good health. DNA for the CDR3: TGTGCCAGCAGCGTAGCTACGACTCAAGGAGAGACCCAGTACTTC. This gives the protein CASSVATTQGETQYF.